Listed below are T cell receptor beta chains from one sample, sequenced in a study of blood T cell repertoires in COVID-19. The table came from immunoSEQ multiplex PCR; TCRdb's copy has only in-frame clones and leaves some out. The table includes about 35,000 clones, almost 90% detected once. Sequencing used peripheral blood. The receptors come from a woman in her seventies with active COVID-19. Each CDR3 is given with its conserved first and last residue. The D gene is left open where the match is weak. Some rows mark clone size as missing; the rest say once, few, many or name a class of expanded clone.

D gene,clone size,J gene,V gene,CDR3 protein,CDR3 DNA
-,once,TRBJ1-6,TRBV7-2,CASSSRQVNYSPLHF,TGTGCCAGCAGCTCCAGACAGGTTAACTATTCACCCCTCCACTTT
-,-,TRBJ2-7,TRBV2,CASRVGIAGYEQYF,TGTGCCAGCAGAGTGGGAATCGCGGGCTACGAGCAGTACTTC
-,-,TRBJ1-1,TRBV3-1/TRBV3-2,CASSGGGETEAFF,TGTGCCAGCAGCGGGGGGGGAGAGACTGAAGCTTTCTTT
-,-,TRBJ2-7,TRBV7-9,CASSSVGLREQYF,TGTGCCAGCAGCTCCGTGGGTCTGCGGGAGCAGTACTTC
TRBD2,-,TRBJ2-5,TRBV7-2,CASSRTSDQKTQYF,TGTGCCAGCAGCCGGACTAGCGATCAGAAGACCCAGTACTTC
-,-,TRBJ2-3,TRBV10-3,CAIRTGRMGTDTQYF,TGTGCCATTAGAACGGGGAGAATGGGCACAGATACGCAGTATTTT
-,once,TRBJ2-3,TRBV3-1/TRBV3-2,CASSQGERWAQYF,TGTGCCAGCAGCCAAGGAGAGAGGTGGGCGCAGTATTTT
-,-,TRBJ2-1,TRBV28,CASSITSHNEQFF,TGTGCCAGCAGTATAACTAGTCACAATGAGCAGTTCTTC
TRBD1,-,TRBJ2-7,TRBV27,CASSLGTGDPYEQYF,TGTGCCAGCAGTTTAGGGACAGGGGATCCCTACGAGCAGTACTTC
-,-,TRBJ1-2,TRBV28,CASAKWAYGYTF,TGTGCCAGCGCAAAGTGGGCTTATGGCTACACCTTC
TRBD2,-,TRBJ2-3,TRBV6-1,CASSDLLAGGRSDTQYF,TGTGCCAGCAGTGATCTTCTAGCGGGGGGGCGTTCAGATACGCAGTATTTT
TRBD1,-,TRBJ2-2,TRBV5-1,CASSLRGQGNTGELFF,TGCGCCAGCAGCTTGAGGGGACAGGGAAACACCGGGGAGCTGTTTTTT
-,-,TRBJ1-6,TRBV7-9,CASARGGSYNSPLHF,TGTGCCAGCGCCCGGGGGGGTTCCTATAATTCACCCCTCCACTTT
-,-,TRBJ2-6,TRBV5-1,CASSSAVQGSGANVLTF,TGCGCCAGCAGCTCGGCGGTACAAGGCTCTGGGGCCAACGTCCTGACTTTC
TRBD2,-,TRBJ2-5,TRBV2,CASEPGLAGGGETQYF,TGTGCCAGCGAACCGGGACTAGCGGGGGGCGGAGAGACCCAGTACTTC
-,once,TRBJ2-7,TRBV14,CASSQESGRAWYF,TGTGCCAGCAGCCAAGAGTCTGGTCGAGCTTGGTACTTC
-,once,TRBJ1-2,TRBV5-6,CASSLDGRSYGYTF,TGTGCCAGCAGCTTGGATGGCAGGTCCTATGGCTACACCTTC
TRBD2,-,TRBJ2-3,TRBV5-1,CASRPAGVSTDTQYF,TGCGCCAGCAGGCCCGCGGGGGTCAGCACAGATACGCAGTATTTT
-,once,TRBJ2-1,TRBV4-1,CASSQVSGWANEQFF,TGCGCCAGCAGCCAAGTCAGCGGGTGGGCCAATGAGCAGTTCTTC
-,-,TRBJ2-7,TRBV5-1,CASSLVWASYEQYF,TGCGCCAGCAGCTTGGTCTGGGCTTCCTACGAGCAGTACTTC
-,-,TRBJ2-1,TRBV3-1/TRBV3-2,CASSSRNSDEQFF,TGTGCCAGCAGTTCTCGCAATTCGGATGAGCAGTTCTTC
-,-,TRBJ1-5,TRBV5-6,CASSLYRTNQPQHF,TGTGCCAGCAGCTTGTACAGGACCAATCAGCCCCAGCATTTT
TRBD2,once,TRBJ2-7,TRBV19,CASSTSRGVYEQYF,TGTGCCAGTAGTACCTCGCGGGGGGTCTACGAGCAGTACTTC
TRBD1,-,TRBJ1-2,TRBV4-1,CASFGLGQNLRGYTF,TGCGCCAGCTTCGGCTTGGGACAGAATCTTCGGGGCTACACCTTC
-,-,TRBJ2-7,TRBV6-2/TRBV6-3,CASSDRSYEQYF,TGTGCCAGCAGTGACAGGTCCTACGAGCAGTACTTC
TRBD2,-,TRBJ2-1,TRBV4-1,CASSQVVRRRGGLYNEQFF,TGCGCCAGCAGCCAAGTGGTTCGTCGGCGGGGGGGCCTGTACAATGAGCAGTTCTTC
-,-,TRBJ1-6,TRBV7-9,CASSLDQDPLHF,TGTGCCAGCAGCTTAGATCAGGATCCCCTCCACTTT
-,once,TRBJ1-6,TRBV4-3,CASSQEASYNSPLHF,TGCGCCAGCAGCCAAGAGGCCTCCTATAATTCACCCCTCCACTTT
TRBD2,-,TRBJ2-3,TRBV5-1,CASSLEAETSGGTDTQYF,TGCGCCAGCAGCTTGGAAGCGGAGACTAGCGGGGGCACAGATACGCAGTATTTT
-,-,TRBJ1-1,TRBV3-1/TRBV3-2,CASSQVTGNTEAFF,TGTGCCAGCAGCCAAGTTACCGGGAACACTGAAGCTTTCTTT
-,-,TRBJ2-2,TRBV19,CASRTGAGELFF,TGTGCCAGTAGGACCGGGGCCGGGGAGCTGTTTTTT
-,-,TRBJ2-7,TRBV10-2,CASSETSSEQYF,TGCGCCAGCAGTGAAACTAGCTCCGAGCAGTACTTC
-,-,TRBJ2-7,TRBV7-9,CASSFRDSGDYEQYF,TGTGCCAGCAGCTTCCGAGACTCGGGGGACTACGAGCAGTACTTC
-,-,TRBJ2-5,TRBV3-1/TRBV3-2,CASRSYQETQYF,TGTGCCAGCAGATCGTACCAAGAGACCCAGTACTTC
TRBD2,-,TRBJ2-7,TRBV6-5,CASSYSGSSSYEQYF,TGTGCCAGCAGTTATAGCGGGTCCAGCTCCTACGAGCAGTACTTC
TRBD2,-,TRBJ2-3,TRBV18,CASSPALAGGTDTQYF,TGTGCCAGCTCACCAGCTCTAGCGGGGGGCACAGATACGCAGTATTTT
-,-,TRBJ2-3,TRBV20-1,CSAAGTDTQYF,TGCAGTGCCGCGGGCACAGATACGCAGTATTTT
TRBD1,-,TRBJ2-7,TRBV19,CASSSRQGYEQYF,TGTGCCAGTAGTAGCAGACAGGGTTACGAGCAGTACTTC
TRBD2,-,TRBJ2-1,TRBV5-4,CASSTSGGVRNEQFF,TGTGCCAGCAGCACTAGCGGGGGGGTTAGGAATGAGCAGTTCTTC
TRBD2,-,TRBJ2-1,TRBV2,CASAEPSGGAREQFF,TGTGCCAGCGCGGAACCCAGCGGGGGGGCGAGGGAGCAGTTCTTC
-,-,TRBJ1-3,TRBV7-9,CASSLLPSSGNTIYF,TGTGCCAGCAGCTTGTTGCCCAGCTCTGGAAACACCATATATTTT
-,-,TRBJ1-2,TRBV7-9,CASSLVGQHNGYTF,TGTGCCAGCAGCTTAGTGGGCCAGCACAATGGCTACACCTTC
-,-,TRBJ2-2,TRBV9,CASSGNWAGNAGELFF,TGTGCCAGCAGCGGGAACTGGGCAGGGAACGCCGGGGAGCTGTTTTTT
TRBD2,-,TRBJ2-3,TRBV7-2,CASSPVAGGFTDTQYF,TGTGCCAGCAGCCCTGTGGCGGGGGGGTTCACAGATACGCAGTATTTT
-,-,TRBJ2-7,TRBV7-2,CASTREGSEQYF,TGTGCCAGCACAAGGGAAGGGAGCGAGCAGTACTTC
-,-,TRBJ2-7,TRBV6-2/TRBV6-3,CASSYGQGYIYEQYF,TGTGCCAGCAGTTACGGGCAGGGTTACATCTACGAGCAGTACTTC
-,once,TRBJ2-3,TRBV5-1,CASRDPSTDTQYF,TGCGCCAGCCGGGATCCTAGCACAGATACGCAGTATTTT
-,-,TRBJ2-3,TRBV29-1,CSAGTPRDTQYF,TGCAGCGCTGGGACTCCCCGCGATACGCAGTATTTT
-,-,TRBJ1-1,TRBV25-1,CASSELGFDLPEAFF,TGTGCCAGCAGTGAATTGGGCTTTGATTTACCTGAAGCTTTCTTT
TRBD2,-,TRBJ2-5,TRBV7-9,CASSRGGQETQYF,TGTGCCAGCAGCCGGGGGGGCCAAGAGACCCAGTACTTC
TRBD2,once,TRBJ2-7,TRBV6-2/TRBV6-3,CASSWSSGPYEQYF,TGTGCCAGCAGTTGGTCTAGCGGTCCCTACGAGCAGTACTTC
TRBD1,-,TRBJ1-5,TRBV28,CASSFNPSRGTGLYQPQHF,TGTGCCAGCAGTTTCAACCCAAGCCGAGGGACAGGCCTCTATCAGCCCCAGCATTTT
-,-,TRBJ1-1,TRBV5-1,CASSSGEKKNTEAFF,TGCGCCAGCAGCTCAGGGGAGAAAAAGAACACTGAAGCTTTCTTT
-,once,TRBJ1-2,TRBV4-3,CASSPHGQPQSVGYGYTF,TGCGCCAGCAGCCCTCATGGACAGCCACAATCGGTGGGGTATGGCTACACCTTC
TRBD2,once,TRBJ2-5,TRBV29-1,CSVEFFGTRLRETQYF,TGCAGCGTTGAATTTTTCGGGACTAGACTCCGAGAGACCCAGTACTTC
-,-,TRBJ1-6,TRBV27,CASTGQGHHSPLHF,TGTGCCAGCACCGGACAAGGCCACCATTCACCCCTCCACTTT
-,-,TRBJ1-6,TRBV7-9,CASSSQTSLGDSPLHF,TGTGCCAGCAGCTCGCAGACATCTTTGGGTGATTCACCCCTCCACTTT